The 27 T cell receptor beta chains presented below share a single source sample, sequenced in a study of cytomegalovirus exposure and HLA in healthy donors. PCR used 60 Vbeta primers and 13 Jbeta primers. TCRdb's copy holds only in-frame clones and misses some; the assay was immunoSEQ multiplex PCR. The repertoire holds 95,000 to 150,000 clones, 15% seen once, with about 2% in the top ten. What was sequenced was PBMCs. These TCRs come from a woman between 18 and 29 years old in good health and CMV-seronegative.

This clone has just a few counts. V usage is TRBV2 and J usage is TRBJ2-2; a weak D match, TRBD1 (6 bases). The CDR3 is 15 amino acids. Trimming shortened V by 2 bases and J by 4 bases, and 11 bases separated the two germline ends. Per germline, CDR1 SNHLY and CDR2 FYNNEI. The CDR3 loop is CASSEPGQITGELFF. Here the CDR3 DNA reads TGTGCCAGCAGTGAACCAGGACAGATCACCGGGGAGCTGTTTTTT.

The rearrangement joins TRBV10-3 to TRBJ1-2; D ambiguous. Trimming stripped 3 bases from V and 8 bases from J, with 7 bases between. The CDR3 extends over 11 amino acids. The V gene's germline CDR1 is ENHRY and CDR2 SYGVKD. The CDR3 reads CAISDGGGYTF. The CDR3 region has the DNA TGTGCCATCAGTGACGGAGGGGGCTACACCTTC.

In its sample, this clone was seen a few times. The rearrangement uses TRBV5-1 and TRBJ2-7; TRBD2 matches 10 bases. CDR1 and CDR2 from the germline V gene are SGHRS and YFSETQ. Trimming took 3 bases from V and 6 from J; bases not matched to a gene: 18. This CDR3 region has 18 residues. As DNA, the CDR3 is TGCGCCAGCAGCTCTACTCGGCTAGCGGGAGCGAGGGATGGCGAGCAGTACTTC. It encodes CASSSTRLAGARDGEQYF.

This chain joins TRBV7-3 and TRBJ2-3, with 8 bases fitting TRBD2. The ends lost 5 bases at V and 3 bases at J; junction bases unmatched: 4. The germline gives CDR1 SGHTA, CDR2 FQGTGA. This CDR3 has 14 amino acids. In nucleotides, the CDR3 is TGTGCCAGCAGCCGGGAGGGCCGTACAGATACGCAGTATTTT. It codes for CASSREGRTDTQYF.

The chain has TRBV9 and TRBJ2-7; 9 positions match TRBD2. The V segment lost 4 bases and the J segment 2 bases; nucleotides outside the gene matches: 10. CDR3 length: 16 residues. Germline assignment: CDR1 SGDLS and CDR2 YYNGEE. The CDR3 protein is CASSPQLAGNAYEQYF. The CDR3 nucleotides read TGTGCCAGCAGCCCACAGCTAGCGGGGAACGCCTACGAGCAGTACTTC.

V gene TRBV13 combines with J gene TRBJ2-7; maybe TRBD1 (8 bases). Trimming pared 6 bases from V and 1 base from J, leaving 19 bases between. CDR3 length: 16 amino acids. From germline, CDR1 is PRHDT and CDR2 FYEKMQ (reference sequence). The CDR3 loop is CASRHYRGGSSYEQYF. CDR3 DNA sequence: TGTGCCAGCAGGCATTACAGGGGGGGGAGTTCCTACGAGCAGTACTTC.

The rearrangement joins TRBV6-1 to TRBJ1-5, with 7 bases identical to TRBD1. The CDR3 is 13 amino acids. Germline V gives CDR1 MNHNS, CDR2 SASEGT. After removal of 7 bases from V and 7 bases from J, the junction contained 7 bases not matched to a gene. The CDR3 loop reads CASTGQAGQPQHF. CDR3 nucleotides: TGTGCCAGCACCGGACAGGCGGGGCAGCCCCAGCATTTT.

This clone was found a few times. This chain links TRBV19 with TRBJ1-5; no firm D call. Trimming took off 7 bases at V and 7 bases at J, with 20 bases between the two ends. Germline V CDR1 and CDR2: LNHDA, SQIVND (reference sequence). The CDR3 runs 15 residues. The CDR3 region is CASNKAPDFGQPQHF. CDR3 sequence (DNA): TGTGCCAGTAACAAGGCGCCGGATTTCGGGCAGCCCCAGCATTTT.

This clone was counted between two and nine times. The chain combines TRBV2 with TRBJ1-2; a weak D match, TRBD1 (5 bases). Deletions cut 11 bases from V and 6 bases from J, with 16 bases between. CDR3 length: 12 residues. Per the germline V gene, CDR1 is SNHLY and CDR2 is FYNNEI. The CDR3 reads CAPRGGRDGYTF. CDR3 nucleotides: TGTGCCCCCCGGGGGGGAAGGGATGGCTACACCTTC.

A few counts support this clone. The chain carries TRBV9 and TRBJ2-7; 7 nucleotides line up with TRBD2. V lost 3 bases, J lost 5 bases, and 5 bases stayed unmatched. Per germline, CDR1 SGDLS and CDR2 YYNGEE. CDR3 length: 13 amino acids. The DNA for the CDR3 is TGTGCCAGCAGCGGTCTAGCGGTCGACGAGCAGTACTTC. It is translated as CASSGLAVDEQYF.

Only a few counts were recorded for this clone. The chain links TRBV7-9 to TRBJ2-1; TRBD2 matches 7 bases. The germline V gene has CDR1 SEHNR and CDR2 FQNEAQ (reference sequence). J lost 5 bases, V lost 5 bases, and 6 bases had no gene match. The length of the CDR3 is 14 residues. This CDR3 is CASSPPGLNNEQFF. CDR3 bases: TGTGCCAGCAGCCCCCCGGGACTAAACAATGAGCAGTTCTTC.

As DNA, the CDR3 is TGTGCCAGCAGGGGGACACCCTCTGGAAACACCATATATTTT. It specifies CASRGTPSGNTIYF. J is TRBJ1-3 and V is TRBV7-9; tentatively, D is TRBD1 (6 bases). Germline lookup yields CDR1 SEHNR and CDR2 FQNEAQ (reference sequence). CDR3 length equals 14 residues. V shed 6 bases and J shed 0 bases, with 9 bases lying between them.

This clone appeared a few times. The rearrangement uses TRBV19 and TRBJ1-5; 7 bases are shared with TRBD1. V lost 6 bases to trimming and J lost 5 bases; unmatched junction nucleotides: 7. Per germline, CDR1 LNHDA and CDR2 SQIVND (reference sequence). CDR3 length: 14 amino acids. CDR3: CASSSGTDYQPQHF. DNA for the CDR3: TGTGCCAGTAGCTCCGGGACAGACTATCAGCCCCAGCATTTT. The full variable domain, with the rest looked up from reference TRBV19 and TRBJ1-5, is DGGITQSPKYLFRKEGQNVTLSCEQNLNHDAMYWYRQDPGQGLRLIYYSQIVNDFQKGDIAEGYSVSREKKESFPLTVTSAQKNPTAFYLCASSSGTDYQPQHFGDGTRLSIL.

This clone has just a few counts. The chain is built from TRBV27 and TRBJ1-1; no clear D gene. The CDR3 extends over 15 amino acids. V was trimmed by 5 bases and J by 0 bases, leaving 13 bases between them. In germline, CDR1 is MNHEY, CDR2 SMNVEV (reference sequence). The CDR3 sequence is CASSMTMAMNTEAFF. In nucleotides, the CDR3 is TGTGCCAGCAGTATGACAATGGCAATGAACACTGAAGCTTTCTTT.

This rearrangement joins TRBV7-6 to TRBJ2-1; perhaps TRBD2 as D (5 bases). Germline CDR1 and CDR2: SGHVS and FNYEAQ. This CDR3 contains 13 residues. V was trimmed by 5 bases and J by 8 bases, leaving 13 bases between them. In DNA, the CDR3 is TGTGCCAGCAGCGCATCCCTAGCTCATGAGCAGTTCTTC. This gives the protein CASSASLAHEQFF.

This chain joins TRBV27 and TRBJ2-5; 7 nucleotides agree with TRBD1. The germline gives CDR1 MNHEY, CDR2 SMNVEV (reference sequence). The CDR3 length is 13 residues. Trimming removed 9 bases from V and 9 bases from J; junction bases left unmatched: 13. CDR3: CASSGQRVGAQYF. CDR3 sequence (DNA): TGTGCCAGTTCGGGACAGAGGGTTGGGGCCCAGTACTTC.

This clone has just a few counts. V usage is TRBV29-1 and J usage is TRBJ2-7; 9 positions match TRBD2. CDR3 size: 14 residues. The germline gives CDR1 SQVTM, CDR2 ANQGSEA. V was pared by 6 bases and J by 4 bases, with 10 bases of the junction left unmatched. The CDR3 loop is CSVLSGRTPYEQYF. The CDR3 bases are TGCAGCGTGCTGAGCGGGAGGACACCTTACGAGCAGTACTTC.

In its sample, this clone was seen a few times. The chain couples TRBV5-6 to TRBJ1-4, with D tentatively TRBD1 (5 bases). V lost 2 bases and J lost 9, with 8 bases in between. Germline V gene data show CDR1 as SGHDT and CDR2 as YYEEEE. There are 12 residues in the CDR3. The CDR3 DNA reads as TGTGCCAGCAGCTTAACAGGAAAAAAACTGTTTTTT. This codes for CASSLTGKKLFF.

This clone occurred a few times. The chain joins TRBV2 to TRBJ2-7; 7 bases match TRBD2. The junction had 2 bases not matched to a gene; V was cut back by 6 bases and J by 3 bases. Germline-derived CDR1 and CDR2 are SNHLY and FYNNEI. This CDR3 is 12 amino acids long. This chain's CDR3 is CASRGDYYEQYF. In nucleotides, the CDR3 is TGTGCCAGCAGGGGGGACTACTACGAGCAGTACTTC.

This clone occurred a few times. The rearrangement joins TRBV7-3 to TRBJ2-5; 7 positions agree with TRBD1. This CDR3 comprises 14 residues. Unmatched junction bases numbered 5, after V lost 0 bases and J lost 7 bases. The germline V gene encodes CDR1 SGHTA and CDR2 FQGTGA. The CDR3 nucleotides read TGTGCCAGCAGCTTAACAGGGGGCCAGGGGACCCAGTACTTC. This sequence encodes CASSLTGGQGTQYF.

The chain employs TRBV6-5 and TRBJ2-1; a weak D match, TRBD1 (6 bases). Germline V CDR1 and CDR2: MNHEY, SVGAGI. The CDR3 spans 15 residues. Trimming left V 6 bases short and J 2 bases short, with 14 bases between. In DNA, the CDR3 is TGTGCCAGCAGCCTACAGGGAAAACCCTACAATGAGCAGTTCTTC. Protein product: CASSLQGKPYNEQFF.

This clone was recorded a few times. V gene TRBV5-1 combines with J gene TRBJ1-4, with D possibly TRBD1 on 6 matching bases. This CDR3 is built from 15 residues. CDR1 and CDR2 from the germline V gene are SGHRS and YFSETQ. Trimming shortened V by 3 bases and J by 3 bases, and 12 bases separated the two germline ends. In DNA form, the CDR3 reads TGCGCCAGCAGCTCGGGGGGACACCCTAATGAAAAACTGTTTTTT. Amino acids: CASSSGGHPNEKLFF.

CDR3 sequence (DNA): TGCGCCAGCAGGCCTAGCGGGGGGTTGTACGAGCAGTACTTC. Amino acid sequence: CASRPSGGLYEQYF. This chain connects TRBV4-3 to TRBJ2-7; 11 bases align to TRBD2. Germline CDR1 LGHNA, CDR2 YSLEER. The CDR3 loop spans 14 amino acids. Trimming cost V 6 bases and J 4 bases; bases outside gene matches: 5.

This clone was seen a handful of times. In DNA, the CDR3 is TGTGCCAGTAGTATAGACGACAGGGACGGAGGCTACACCTTC. It yields the protein CASSIDDRDGGYTF. V usage is TRBV19 and J usage is TRBJ1-2; TRBD1 matches at 7 bases. The CDR3 covers 14 residues. V lost 0 bases and J lost 8; bases outside the gene matches: 6. The germline V gene has CDR1 LNHDA and CDR2 SQIVND (reference sequence).

This clone was seen a few times. The V and J genes are TRBV5-1 and TRBJ1-5; D unresolved. The CDR3 extends over 15 amino acids. Germline CDR1 and CDR2: SGHRS and YFSETQ. V shed 0 bases and J shed 0 bases, with 7 bases lying between them. CDR3 sequence: CASSLDADSNQPQHF. The DNA of the CDR3 is TGCGCCAGCAGCTTGGACGCGGATAGCAATCAGCCCCAGCATTTT.

There are a few counts of this clone. The rearrangement joins TRBV14 to TRBJ1-4; D is ambiguous. The CDR3 extends over 13 amino acids. Germline V lookup: CDR1 SGHDN, CDR2 FVKESK. V was clipped by 4 bases and J by 4 bases, with 7 bases between them. This chain's CDR3 is CASSRTFNEKLFF. In DNA form, the CDR3 reads TGTGCCAGCAGCCGGACTTTTAATGAAAAACTGTTTTTT.

This clone was picked up a small number of times. This chain uses TRBV7-9 with TRBJ1-4; the match to TRBD1 covers 8 bases. The V segment lost 5 bases and the J segment 9 bases; nucleotides outside the gene matches: 14. CDR1 is SEHNR, CDR2 FQNEAQ, per germline (reference sequence). This CDR3 has 16 residues. CDR3 coding DNA: TGTGCCAGCAGCGACCCAGCCCAGGGGGCCATAAAAAAACTGTTTTTT. As protein: CASSDPAQGAIKKLFF. Full variable domain (remainder filled in from reference TRBV7-9 and TRBJ1-4): DTGVSQNPRHKITKRGQNVTFRCDPISEHNRLYWYRQTLGQGPEFLTYFQNEAQLEKSRLLSDRFSAERPKGSFSTLEIQRTEQGDSAMYLCASSDPAQGAIKKLFFGSGTQLSVL.